These 25 T cell receptor beta chains were sequenced from one sample in a study of post-analysis software for immune sequencing data. General observations from the study: Four or five TRBV segments were significantly more frequent in patients than in controls. TRBV5-6, TRBV5-1 and TRBV20-1 were among these segments.

cDNA libraries for TCR beta contained unique molecular identifiers. Via MiXCR, TCRdb re-called the PCR reads, giving one row per CDR3 protein. This table has 700,000 to 800,000 distinct CDR3 sequences, 30% appearing once. Their antigens are not known. The sequencing input was blood. These receptors were taken from a girl aged 10-17 years with multiple sclerosis.

This chain links TRBV20-1 with TRBJ2-1; 11 bases fit TRBD2. The CDR3 contains 16 residues. J was trimmed by 4 bases and V by 2 bases; bases with no gene match: 7. Germline CDR1 is DFQATT and CDR2 is SNEGSKA (reference sequence). CDR3 amino acids: CSARSSGRTPYNEQFF. CDR3 nucleotide sequence: TGCAGTGCTAGATCTAGCGGGAGGACCCCTTACAATGAGCAGTTCTTC.

There are a few counts of this clonotype. The V gene is TRBV29-1, the J gene TRBJ1-1; TRBD1 aligns across 9 bases. The CDR3 totals 15 residues. Germline values: CDR1 SQVTM, CDR2 ANQGSEA. Losses at the gene ends were 1 base for V and 1 base for J; bases not matched to a gene: 4. The DNA for the CDR3 is TGCAGCGTTGAAGGGCCGGGACAGGGGAACACTGAAGCTTTCTTT. Translation: CSVEGPGQGNTEAFF. The entire variable domain, with the rest obtained from reference TRBV29-1 and TRBJ1-1, is as follows: SAVISQKPSRDICQRGTSLTIQCQVDSQVTMMFWYRQQPGQSLTLIATANQGSEATYESGFVIDKFPISRPNLTFSTLTVSNMSPEDSSIYLCSVEGPGQGNTEAFFGQGTRLTVV.

V gene TRBV20-1 combines with J gene TRBJ1-1; 10 positions agree with TRBD1. This CDR3 region has 15 residues. The V gene's germline CDR1 is DFQATT and CDR2 SNEGSKA (reference sequence). Trimming at V came to 0 bases and at J to 11 bases, leaving 12 bases not matched to a gene. CDR3 bases: TGCAGTGCTAGAGACCGGGACAGGGGACCGTTTACGGCTTTCTTT. Translating gives CSARDRDRGPFTAFF.

The table lists this clonotype with a few counts. The chain couples TRBV10-3 to TRBJ1-5, with 11 bases aligning to TRBD1. CDR1 and CDR2 (germline): ENHRY, SYGVKD. This CDR3 has 15 amino acids. J lost 5 bases, V lost 10 bases, and 10 bases had no gene match. CDR3 protein: CATSMDRGRHQPQHF. The CDR3 coding sequence is TGTGCCACCTCTATGGACAGGGGGCGTCATCAGCCCCAGCATTTT.

The genes are TRBV5-1 and TRBJ1-1; D might be TRBD1 (5 bases). The CDR3 runs to 13 residues. V was clipped by 3 bases and J by 5 bases, with 11 bases between them. Per germline, CDR1 SGHRS and CDR2 YFSETQ. The CDR3 nucleotides are TGCGCCAGCAGCTCTACCCAGGGTACTGAAGCTTTCTTT. Translated: CASSSTQGTEAFF.

The table lists this clonotype with a few counts. The chain recombines TRBV7-2 with TRBJ1-2; D is perhaps TRBD1 (5 bases). CDR3 size: 15 residues. V was clipped by 1 base and J by 8 bases, with 17 bases between them. Germline V lookup: CDR1 SGHTA, CDR2 FQGNSA. The CDR3 bases are TGTGCCAGCAGCTTAGTCTCTCAGGGAACGGGAGGCTACACCTTC. It codes for CASSLVSQGTGGYTF.

The count of this clonotype is one. Just one base apart from a much larger clone, this may be a read error. This chain joins TRBV20-1 and TRBJ2-5; possibly TRBD1 or TRBD2 for D (5 bases each). CDR1 and CDR2 (germline): DFQATT, SNEGSKA (reference sequence). CDR3 length equals 11 residues. The CDR3 here is CRASGGETQYF. The DNA for the CDR3 is TGCAGGGCTAGTGGGGGAGAGACCCAGTACTTC.

On this clonotype itself: A read error may account for a junction end that differs from germline. V gene TRBV7-9 combines with J gene TRBJ1-4; 9 bases agree with TRBD1. The V gene's germline CDR1 is SEHNR and CDR2 FQNEAQ (reference sequence). This CDR3 spans 15 amino acids. The CDR3 is CAGSTGTGRDEKLFF. Here the CDR3 DNA reads TGTGCCGGCAGCACCGGGACAGGGAGAGATGAAAAACTGTTTTTT.

This chain connects TRBV20-1 to TRBJ2-7, with TRBD2 matching 10 bases. The CDR3 runs to 14 residues. The trim removed 3 bases at V and 5 bases at J, leaving 7 bases unmatched. Germline values: CDR1 DFQATT, CDR2 SNEGSKA (reference sequence). The CDR3, as DNA: TGCAGTGCTAGTGGGCTAGCGGGAGTCAACGAGCAGTACTTC. It is translated as CSASGLAGVNEQYF.

The rearrangement links TRBV5-1 to TRBJ2-3, with 10 bases aligning to TRBD1. V shed 3 bases, J shed 6 bases, and the junction held 10 bases outside the gene matches. This CDR3 has 16 residues. Germline V gene data show CDR1 as SGHRS and CDR2 as YFSETQ. CDR3 residues: CASSSGTGALVDTQYF. DNA for the CDR3: TGCGCCAGCAGCTCGGGGACAGGGGCTCTCGTGGATACGCAGTATTTT.

The chain is built from TRBV20-1 and TRBJ2-5; D ambiguous. The CDR3 is 16 amino acids. Trimming left V 1 base short and J 1 base short, with 16 bases between. The germline CDR1 and CDR2 sequences are DFQATT and SNEGSKA (reference sequence). The chain's CDR3 is CSARVPLRSVQETQYF. The CDR3 DNA reads as TGCAGTGCTAGAGTTCCACTACGGTCGGTCCAAGAGACCCAGTACTTC.

This clonotype was seen only once. The rearrangement joins TRBV5-5 to TRBJ1-5; D call uncertain. The CDR3 covers 16 residues. Germline values: CDR1 SGHKS, CDR2 YYEKEE (reference sequence). The V gene lost 0 bases and the J gene lost 0 bases, with 10 bases spanning the gap. The DNA of the CDR3 is TGTGCCAGCAGCTTGGGGCGGGGAAATAGCAATCAGCCCCAGCATTTT. It is translated as CASSLGRGNSNQPQHF.

This clonotype came up a few times. This chain links TRBV5-1 with TRBJ2-5, with 10 positions matching TRBD2. CDR1 and CDR2 (germline): SGHRS, YFSETQ. With V trimmed by 3 bases and J by 3 bases, 5 bases remained unmatched. CDR3 length equals 15 residues. In nucleotides, the CDR3 is TGCGCCAGCAGCTCAGAGCGGGGGGGCGAAGAGACCCAGTACTTC. Translating it yields CASSSERGGEETQYF.

V usage is TRBV6-6 and J usage is TRBJ1-1; unclear D gene. Between the trimmed V and J ends, which lost 5 bases and 1 base, there was a span of 14 bases. Germline V gives CDR1 MNHNY, CDR2 SVGAGI (reference sequence). The CDR3 is made up of 15 amino acids. The CDR3 sequence: CASSSGWKENTEAFF. CDR3 in DNA: TGTGCCAGCAGTAGCGGGTGGAAGGAGAACACTGAAGCTTTCTTT.

The V and J genes are TRBV20-1 and TRBJ1-1; D call uncertain. The CDR3 loop spans 13 amino acids. Germline-derived CDR1 and CDR2 are DFQATT and SNEGSKA (reference sequence). V was trimmed by 3 bases and J by 0 bases, leaving 8 bases between them. In DNA, the CDR3 is TGCAGTGCTAGCCATGTATTGAACACTGAAGCTTTCTTT. It specifies CSASHVLNTEAFF.

This clonotype has just a few counts. The chain couples TRBV2 to TRBJ2-6; possibly TRBD1 for D (6 bases). V lost 5 bases and J lost 3, with 11 bases in between. The CDR3 totals 15 residues. Germline V gene data show CDR1 as SNHLY and CDR2 as FYNNEI. CDR3: CASSLQGLGANVLTF. The CDR3, as DNA: TGTGCCAGCAGTCTACAGGGTCTTGGGGCCAACGTCCTGACTTTC.

This clonotype was detected only a few times. The CDR3 loop is CASSITGVPTYGYTF. CDR3 sequence (DNA): TGTGCCAGCAGTATTACAGGGGTGCCAACCTATGGCTACACCTTC. The chain joins TRBV27 to TRBJ1-2; 7 bases fit TRBD1. The length of the CDR3 is 15 residues. Per the germline V gene, CDR1 is MNHEY and CDR2 is SMNVEV (reference sequence). J gave up 4 bases and V 5 bases, and 10 bases lay outside the gene matches.

A few counts support this clonotype. The V gene is TRBV6-2 or TRBV6-3, the J gene TRBJ1-1; the D is unclear. The V and J ends lost 5 bases and 4 bases respectively, with 17 bases between them. The CDR3 totals 15 residues. Per the germline V gene, CDR1 is MNHEY and CDR2 is SVGEGT. CDR3 loop: CASSPREGIGTEAFF. CDR3 bases: TGTGCCAGCAGTCCCCGGGAGGGTATCGGCACTGAAGCTTTCTTT.

This clonotype was observed a handful of times. V and J are TRBV2 and TRBJ2-7; D unresolved. CDR1 and CDR2 (germline): SNHLY, FYNNEI. This CDR3 has 13 amino acids. The germline V and J ends were trimmed by 0 bases and 9 bases, with 12 bases remaining between them. The CDR3 loop is CASSEAGSGTQYF. The DNA of the CDR3 is TGTGCCAGCAGTGAAGCTGGTTCAGGTACGCAGTACTTC.

The rearrangement uses TRBV20-1 and TRBJ2-3; D is possibly TRBD2 (6 bases). The CDR3 sequence is 16 residues long. The germline V gene has CDR1 DFQATT and CDR2 SNEGSKA (reference sequence). Trimming removed 0 bases at V and 4 bases at J, with 17 bases between. CDR3 nucleotides: TGCAGTGCTAGAGATATGGGGGGAGGCCGATCAGATACGCAGTATTTT. Translating gives CSARDMGGGRSDTQYF.

The chain has TRBV19 and TRBJ2-2; the D gene is possibly TRBD2 (7 bases). CDR1 and CDR2 (germline): LNHDA, SQIVND (reference sequence). The CDR3 extends over 16 amino acids. V lost 7 bases and J 0 bases, leaving 15 bases between the germline ends. The CDR3 sequence is CASTPGEGTNTGELFF. Written as DNA, the CDR3 is TGTGCCAGTACCCCAGGGGAGGGGACGAACACCGGGGAGCTGTTTTTT.

The genes are TRBV10-3 and TRBJ1-2; a weak D match, TRBD1 (6 bases). Germline lookup yields CDR1 ENHRY and CDR2 SYGVKD. The ends were cut back, 6 bases at V and 4 bases at J, with 9 bases in the middle. The CDR3 has 12 residues. The CDR3 here is CAIRDSRYGYTF. The CDR3 nucleotides are TGTGCCATCAGGGACAGCCGCTATGGCTACACCTTC.

This chain connects TRBV20-1 to TRBJ2-7; the D is unclear. The germline gives CDR1 DFQATT, CDR2 SNEGSKA (reference sequence). This CDR3 is 15 amino acids long. Deletions cut 5 bases from V and 3 bases from J, with 20 bases between. The CDR3 is CSARSSSGHHYEQYF. Here the CDR3 DNA reads TGCAGTGCTCGAAGCAGCTCAGGCCACCACTACGAGCAGTACTTC.

This clonotype was found a few times. The rearrangement joins TRBV6-5 to TRBJ2-3, with 8 bases matching TRBD1. CDR3 length: 15 amino acids. V shed 6 bases and J 1 base; nucleotides not matched to a gene: 6. CDR1 and CDR2 from the germline V gene are MNHEY and SVGAGI. This CDR3 reads CASSHRDRRTDTQYF. CDR3 sequence (DNA): TGTGCCAGCAGCCACCGGGACAGGCGCACAGATACGCAGTATTTT.

The CDR3 here is CSARAGDNEKLFF. CDR3 in DNA: TGCAGTGCTAGAGCAGGGGATAATGAAAAACTGTTTTTT. This chain connects TRBV20-1 to TRBJ1-4; a possible D gene is TRBD1 (6 bases). Germline CDR1 DFQATT, CDR2 SNEGSKA (reference sequence). The ends were cut back, 1 base at V and 4 bases at J, with 7 bases in the middle. The CDR3 totals 13 residues.